These T cell receptor beta chains were read from a single sample in a study of T cell responses to AZD1222 COVID-19 vaccine. Only in-frame clones appear in the TCRdb table, and some are missing; sequencing was by immunoSEQ multiplex PCR. Altogether approximately 81,000 clones are present, roughly four fifths being singletons, with the ten largest covering about 1.3%. Sample: peripheral blood, taken 28 days after the second AZD1222 dose. The source of these receptors is an adult who received the AZD1222 COVID-19 vaccine. Each CDR3 is given with its conserved first and last residue. The D gene is left open where the match is weak. Expanded clones are given a class, and other clones once, few, many or no size at all.

V,size,D,J,CDR3,DNA
TRBV7-6,.,TRBD1,TRBJ2-3,CASSPRTGRTDTQYF,TGTGCCAGCAGCCCCCGGACAGGGAGGACAGATACGCAGTATTTT
TRBV7-9,.,.,TRBJ1-6,CASSRDDSPLHF,TGTGCCAGCAGCCGTGATGATTCACCCCTCCACTTT
TRBV28,.,.,TRBJ1-3,CASQRTVSGNTIYF,TGTGCCAGCCAACGGACAGTCTCTGGAAACACCATATATTTT
TRBV27,few,.,TRBJ2-2,CASSHRRYTGELFF,TGTGCCAGCAGCCATCGGAGATACACCGGGGAGCTGTTTTTT
TRBV5-1,.,.,TRBJ2-5,CASSLSGDQETQYF,TGCGCCAGCAGCTTGTCGGGGGACCAAGAGACCCAGTACTTC
TRBV14,.,.,TRBJ2-7,CASSQDRNRVYEQYF,TGTGCCAGCAGCCAAGATCGAAACAGGGTCTACGAGCAGTACTTC
TRBV7-2,.,.,TRBJ2-7,CASSSPPGEQYF,TGTGCCAGCAGCTCCCCCCCGGGCGAGCAGTACTTC
TRBV14,.,.,TRBJ2-1,CASSREIPGSTRFF,TGTGCCAGCAGCCGAGAAATACCGGGTTCCACGCGGTTCTTC
TRBV7-2,once,TRBD2,TRBJ2-1,CASSFGLAGVYNEQFF,TGTGCCAGCAGCTTTGGACTAGCGGGAGTTTACAATGAGCAGTTCTTC
TRBV18,.,.,TRBJ2-3,CASSPPNLSTDTQYF,TGTGCCAGCTCACCACCGAATCTAAGCACAGATACGCAGTATTTT
TRBV2,.,TRBD1,TRBJ1-6,CASIKGTGGRSPLHF,TGTGCCAGCATAAAGGGGACAGGGGGTCGATCACCCCTCCACTTT
TRBV5-5,.,.,TRBJ2-2,CASSSSGPGELFF,TGTGCCAGCAGCTCGAGCGGACCCGGGGAGCTGTTTTTT
TRBV3-1/TRBV3-2,.,TRBD1,TRBJ2-7,CASSQVGTVPSYEQYF,TGTGCCAGCAGCCAAGTTGGGACAGTGCCCTCCTACGAGCAGTACTTC
TRBV7-9,.,.,TRBJ2-7,CASSFGPQSSYEQYF,TGTGCCAGCAGCTTCGGACCGCAGAGCTCCTACGAGCAGTACTTC
TRBV12-3/TRBV12-4,.,.,TRBJ2-7,CASRETGREQYF,TGTGCCAGCAGGGAAACAGGGAGGGAGCAGTACTTC
TRBV25-1,.,.,TRBJ2-1,CASSDVWNEQFF,TGTGCCAGCAGTGATGTTTGGAATGAGCAGTTCTTC
TRBV27,few,.,TRBJ1-5,CASGPSRVRPQHF,TGTGCCAGCGGACCCTCCAGGGTGCGGCCCCAGCATTTT
TRBV7-3,.,.,TRBJ1-6,CASSLSGNSPLHF,TGTGCCAGCAGCTTATCCGGGAATTCACCCCTCCACTTT
TRBV11-3,.,.,TRBJ2-1,CASSFSRDYNEQFF,TGTGCCAGCAGCTTCAGCCGGGACTACAATGAGCAGTTCTTC
TRBV4-1,once,.,TRBJ1-1,CASSQSTGVNTEAFF,TGCGCCAGCAGCCAGTCGACAGGAGTGAACACTGAAGCTTTCTTT
TRBV28,many,.,TRBJ1-1,CASSSTASGRSNTEAFF,TGTGCCAGCAGTTCAACCGCTTCAGGACGATCGAACACTGAAGCTTTCTTT
TRBV7-9,.,TRBD2,TRBJ2-1,CASTQWYGTSGPGEQFF,TGTGCCAGCACCCAATGGTACGGGACTAGCGGGCCAGGGGAGCAGTTCTTC
TRBV4-3,.,.,TRBJ2-1,CASSQDWSINEQFF,TGCGCCAGCAGCCAAGATTGGAGCATAAATGAGCAGTTCTTC
TRBV24-1,.,.,TRBJ1-1,CATRHRENTEAFF,TGTGCCACCAGACACAGGGAGAACACTGAAGCTTTCTTT
TRBV7-2,.,.,TRBJ1-3,CASSLAGPGSGNTIYF,TGTGCCAGCAGCTTAGCTGGCCCAGGGTCTGGAAACACCATATATTTT
TRBV6-5,.,.,TRBJ1-1,CASSYSGPKTEAFF,TGTGCCAGCAGTTACTCCGGGCCCAAAACTGAAGCTTTCTTT
TRBV18,.,TRBD1,TRBJ1-4,CASSLRDRGLTNEKLFF,TGTGCCAGCTCACTCCGGGACAGGGGGCTGACTAATGAAAAACTGTTTTTT
TRBV5-4,.,TRBD1,TRBJ2-4,CASSSQQGAKNIQYF,TGTGCCAGCAGCTCTCAACAGGGGGCCAAAAACATTCAGTACTTC
TRBV7-9,.,TRBD1,TRBJ2-3,CASSSTLRDRETQYF,TGTGCCAGCAGCTCCACCCTCCGGGACAGGGAAACGCAGTATTTT
TRBV9,.,TRBD1,TRBJ1-2,CASSAGTGGANGYTF,TGTGCCAGCAGCGCTGGGACAGGGGGCGCGAATGGCTACACCTTC
TRBV5-4,.,TRBD1,TRBJ1-1,CASFGQVNTEAFF,TGTGCCAGCTTTGGACAGGTTAACACTGAAGCTTTCTTT
TRBV7-2,.,.,TRBJ2-1,CASSLGQFYNEQFF,TGTGCCAGCAGCTTAGGACAGTTCTACAATGAGCAGTTCTTC
TRBV2,few,.,TRBJ1-2,CASSVSGRATNYGYTF,TGTGCCAGCAGTGTGTCGGGTAGGGCGACTAACTATGGCTACACCTTC
TRBV7-3,few,.,TRBJ2-1,CASSLNGMGWVNNEQFF,TGTGCCAGCAGCTTAAATGGAATGGGTTGGGTTAACAATGAGCAGTTCTTC
TRBV4-3,few,.,TRBJ2-5,CASSRETHRGETQYF,TGCGCCAGCAGCCGTGAGACCCACCGAGGGGAGACCCAGTACTTC
TRBV27,.,.,TRBJ2-1,CASSHSYNEQFF,TGTGCCAGCAGTCACTCCTACAATGAGCAGTTCTTC
TRBV9,.,.,TRBJ2-3,CASSVRSGGADTQYF,TGTGCCAGCAGCGTCAGGTCGGGGGGCGCAGATACGCAGTATTTT
TRBV5-1,.,.,TRBJ2-2,CASSLSTAATGELFF,TGCGCCAGCAGCTTGTCGACGGCAGCTACCGGGGAGCTGTTTTTT
TRBV18,.,TRBD1,TRBJ1-4,CASSPEFGQGEKLFF,TGTGCCAGCTCACCAGAATTTGGACAGGGCGAAAAACTGTTTTTT
TRBV7-3,.,.,TRBJ1-2,CASSSSPGDGYTF,TGTGCCAGCAGCTCAAGTCCCGGGGATGGCTACACCTTC